The present T cell receptor beta chain was sequenced within a study of Graves' ophthalmopathy and Graves' hyperthyroidism. Trimming removed 5 bases from V and 3 bases from J; junction bases left unmatched: 6. This CDR3 has 15 amino acids. Germline lookup yields CDR1 SGHVS and CDR2 FQNEAQ. Concerning this clonotype: Its specificity is unknown.

Recruitment covered hyperthyroidism patients aged 18 to 65 whose new diagnosis was of under 2 months' duration. Study results and limitations: A majority of expanded thyroid clonotypes exceeding 0.001 frequency were likewise present in blood.

Transcripts of RNA were the source for amplifying TCR beta CDR3 regions. RT-PCR with HTBI primers came first, then second-round multiplex PCR. MiXCR, run by TCRdb on the multiplex PCR reads, gives a single entry per CDR3 protein. The sample records 1 million to 1.3 million distinct CDR3 sequences, about 36% being singletons. This rearrangement joins TRBV7-8 to TRBJ2-7; the match to TRBD1 covers 11 bases. The sequence was collected from an adult man with Graves' hyperthyroidism. Source material: peripheral blood or thyroid tissue (not recorded which). This CDR3 reads CASSQPGQGDYEQYF. In nucleotides, the CDR3 is TGTGCCAGCAGCCAACCGGGACAGGGGGACTACGAGCAGTACTTC.